A single sample gave rise to the 26 T cell receptor beta chains below, sequenced in a study of T cell responses to AZD1222 COVID-19 vaccine. Measured with immunoSEQ multiplex PCR; TCRdb has only the in-frame clones, and not every one. In the table there are some 150,000 clones, 85% to 90% of which are singletons. Source: peripheral blood, taken on day 0 of AZD1222 vaccination. The receptors were gathered from an adult in good health.

As DNA, the CDR3 is TGCGCCAGCTGGACTAGCGGGGGGGGAAGTGAAAATGAGCAGTTCTTC. Encoded protein: CASWTSGGGSENEQFF. The V call is TRBV10-2, the J call TRBJ2-1; 15 nucleotides match TRBD2. Germline-derived CDR1 and CDR2 are WSHSY and SAAADI. CDR3 length equals 16 residues. The junction had 9 bases not matched to a gene; V was cut back by 8 bases and J by 7 bases.

The rearrangement joins TRBV28 to TRBJ2-7; D uncertain. From germline, CDR1 is MDHEN and CDR2 SYDVKM. The V gene lost 2 bases and the J gene lost 5 bases, with 7 bases spanning the gap. The CDR3 is made up of 12 amino acids. CDR3 nucleotide sequence: TGTGCCAGCAGTTTAAACTTCCACGAGCAGTACGTC. Its translation is CASSLNFHEQYV.

V gene TRBV27 combines with J gene TRBJ2-7; weak D call: TRBD2 (6 bases). Germline V gene data show CDR1 as MNHEY and CDR2 as SMNVEV (reference sequence). This CDR3 has 13 residues. V lost 2 bases and J 1 base, leaving 6 bases between the germline ends. The CDR3: CASSLSGSYEQYF. Here the CDR3 DNA reads TGTGCCAGCAGTTTAAGCGGGTCCTACGAGCAGTACTTC.

This clone occurred once. The chain has TRBV28 and TRBJ2-1, with a possible D match to TRBD2 (6 bases). Per the germline V gene, CDR1 is MDHEN and CDR2 is SYDVKM. Trimming left V 6 bases short and J 4 bases short, with 16 bases between. The CDR3 length is 15 residues. The CDR3 sequence is CASRSPGGIYNEQFF. The CDR3 coding sequence is TGTGCCAGCAGAAGCCCGGGCGGGATATACAATGAGCAGTTCTTC. Looking up the rest from reference TRBV28 and TRBJ2-1 gives the full variable domain: DVKVTQSSRYLVKRTGEKVFLECVQDMDHENMFWYRQDPGLGLRLIYFSYDVKMKEKGDIPEGYSVSREKKERFSLILESASTNQTSMYLCASRSPGGIYNEQFFGPGTRLTVL.

This clone was detected once. This rearrangement joins TRBV15 to TRBJ1-4; D call uncertain. The CDR3 runs 14 residues. V was trimmed by 1 base and J by 4 bases, leaving 7 bases between them. In germline, CDR1 is LNHNV, CDR2 YYDKDF (reference sequence). The CDR3: CATSRVGSNEKLFF. CDR3 sequence (DNA): TGTGCCACCAGCAGAGTTGGGAGTAATGAAAAACTGTTTTTT.

CDR3 in amino acids: CASSSSGTETQYF. The CDR3 DNA reads TGCGCCAGCAGCTCTAGCGGGACGGAGACCCAGTACTTC. The chain combines TRBV5-1 with TRBJ2-5; TRBD2 aligns across 9 bases. Trimming at V came to 3 bases and at J to 5 bases, leaving 2 bases not matched to a gene. There are 13 residues in the CDR3. Per the germline V gene, CDR1 is SGHRS and CDR2 is YFSETQ.

The chain joins TRBV15 to TRBJ1-4, with TRBD1 matching 9 bases. The V segment lost 0 bases and the J segment 8 bases; nucleotides outside the gene matches: 13. This CDR3 is built from 18 residues. Germline V gene lookup returns CDR1 LNHNV and CDR2 YYDKDF (reference sequence). The CDR3 region has the DNA TGTGCCACCAGCAGAGACCGCCCCCGGGACAGGGCGGGCGAAAAACTGTTTTTT. Protein: CATSRDRPRDRAGEKLFF.

This chain links TRBV15 with TRBJ1-4; D perhaps matches TRBD1 (6 bases). From germline, CDR1 is LNHNV and CDR2 YYDKDF (reference sequence). This CDR3 spans 12 amino acids. Trimming stripped 3 bases from V and 11 bases from J, with 10 bases between. The CDR3 region has the DNA TGTGCCACCAGCAGCACACAGGGCAAACTGTTTTTT. As protein: CATSSTQGKLFF.

This chain joins TRBV5-1 and TRBJ2-6; 12 bases map to TRBD1. The J segment lost 3 bases and the V segment lost 2 bases, leaving 9 bases of the junction unmatched. The CDR3 is 19 residues long. The germline V gene encodes CDR1 SGHRS and CDR2 YFSETQ. Here the CDR3 DNA reads TGCGCCAGCAGCTTCAGGGGACAGGGGGCGAGAGTTGGGGCCAACGTCCTGACTTTC. This translates into CASSFRGQGARVGANVLTF.

CDR3 region: CASSLWGGSANEKLFF. CDR3 coding DNA: TGCGCCAGCAGCTTATGGGGAGGGTCAGCTAATGAAAAACTGTTTTTT. The chain combines TRBV5-1 with TRBJ1-4, with D hard to call. Germline values: CDR1 SGHRS, CDR2 YFSETQ. The V end was cut by 2 bases, the J end by 3 bases, with 14 bases between. The CDR3 runs 16 residues.

This chain joins TRBV11-2 and TRBJ2-7, with D unclear. CDR3 length equals 11 residues. The ends were cut back, 7 bases at V and 1 base at J, with 5 bases in the middle. Looked up from germline, CDR1 is SGHAT and CDR2 is FQNNGV. CDR3 nucleotides: TGTGCCAGCACCCAATCCTACGAGCAGTACTTC. Translating it yields CASTQSYEQYF.

The gene calls are TRBV3-1 (or the pseudogene TRBV3-2) and TRBJ1-4; TRBD1 matches 8 bases. The V gene's germline CDR1 is LGHDT and CDR2 YNNKEL (reference sequence). V shed 1 base, J shed 5 bases, and the junction held 9 bases outside the gene matches. This CDR3 is 17 amino acids long. CDR3 nucleotide sequence: TGTGCCAGCAGCCAAGGGTTTCGGACAGGGCCGAATGAAAAACTGTTTTTT. Translated, it gives CASSQGFRTGPNEKLFF.

The chain recombines TRBV5-4 with TRBJ1-4; no clear D gene. The V and J ends lost 3 bases and 0 bases respectively, with 9 bases between them. This CDR3 comprises 15 residues. CDR1 is SGHNT, CDR2 YYREEE, per germline (reference sequence). CDR3 amino acids: CASSSYGSTNEKLFF. DNA of the CDR3: TGTGCCAGCAGCTCCTACGGATCAACTAATGAAAAACTGTTTTTT. Looking up the rest from reference TRBV5-4 and TRBJ1-4 gives the full variable domain: ETGVTQSPTHLIKTRGQQVTLRCSSQSGHNTVSWYQQALGQGPQFIFQYYREEENGRGNFPPRFSGLQFPNYSSELNVNALELDDSALYLCASSSYGSTNEKLFFGSGTQLSVL.

The chain couples TRBV5-6 to TRBJ2-5, with a weak D call TRBD2 (5 bases). Per germline, CDR1 SGHDT and CDR2 YYEEEE. V shed 2 bases and J shed 3 bases, with 11 bases lying between them. CDR3 length: 14 residues. The CDR3 sequence: CASSFPGIEETQYF. The CDR3 DNA reads TGTGCCAGCAGCTTTCCGGGGATCGAAGAGACCCAGTACTTC.

The chain employs TRBV10-3 and TRBJ1-2, with D perhaps matching TRBD1 (5 bases). This CDR3 comprises 12 residues. V gave up 8 bases and J gave up 6 bases, with 13 bases separating them. CDR1 and CDR2 from the germline V gene are ENHRY and SYGVKD. The CDR3 coding sequence is TGTGCCATCTGGGGGGGTGTCGATGGCTACACCTTC. Translation: CAIWGGVDGYTF.

The V call is TRBV28, the J call TRBJ1-1; no clear D gene. This CDR3 has 17 residues. The V gene lost 2 bases and the J gene lost 1 base, with 17 bases spanning the gap. Per the germline V gene, CDR1 is MDHEN and CDR2 is SYDVKM. The CDR3 sequence is CASSLRRLPGENTEAFF. For the CDR3, the DNA is TGTGCCAGCAGTTTACGAAGGCTGCCGGGAGAGAACACTGAAGCTTTCTTT.

V usage is TRBV29-1 and J usage is TRBJ1-1; the match to TRBD1 covers 7 bases. After removal of 4 bases from V and 6 bases from J, the junction contained 5 bases not matched to a gene. Germline CDR1 and CDR2: SQVTM and ANQGSEA. CDR3 size: 12 residues. This chain's CDR3 is CSVGKGAAEAFF. CDR3 coding DNA: TGCAGCGTTGGAAAGGGGGCGGCTGAAGCTTTCTTT.

This chain links TRBV29-1 with TRBJ2-1; 12 bases map to TRBD2. Germline lookup yields CDR1 SQVTM and CDR2 ANQGSEA. Trimming cost V 7 bases and J 1 base; bases outside gene matches: 5. The CDR3 sequence is 15 residues long. This CDR3 is CSALLAGGSYNEQFF. As DNA, the CDR3 is TGCAGCGCCCTCCTAGCGGGAGGGTCCTACAATGAGCAGTTCTTC.

The J gene is TRBJ1-1, the V gene TRBV6-2 or TRBV6-3; D might be TRBD1 (5 bases). The CDR3 runs to 17 residues. The V end was cut by 2 bases, the J end by 3 bases, with 19 bases between. Germline loops: CDR1 MNHEY, CDR2 SVGEGT. This CDR3 reads CASSYPPSWVGDTEAFF. The DNA of the CDR3 is TGTGCCAGCAGTTACCCTCCTTCCTGGGTAGGGGACACTGAAGCTTTCTTT.

The rearrangement joins TRBV5-4 to TRBJ1-3; 10 nucleotides align to TRBD1. The germline V gene has CDR1 SGHNT and CDR2 YYREEE (reference sequence). The CDR3 runs to 15 residues. Trimming at V came to 5 bases and at J to 4 bases, leaving 6 bases not matched to a gene. The CDR3 spells CASSPDRGRGNTIYF. As DNA, the CDR3 is TGTGCCAGCAGTCCGGACAGGGGGAGAGGAAACACCATATATTTT.

The chain has TRBV24-1 and TRBJ2-5; weak D call: TRBD1 (6 bases). V dropped 3 bases and J dropped 5 bases, with 15 bases sitting between them. There are 15 residues in the CDR3. Looked up from germline, CDR1 is KGHDR and CDR2 is SFDVKD. CDR3 loop: CATSDPGQPGETQYF. The CDR3, as DNA: TGTGCCACCAGTGATCCCGGACAGCCAGGGGAGACCCAGTACTTC.

The chain links TRBV13 to TRBJ1-2; D remains unclear. The V end lost 0 bases, the J end lost 4 bases, and 12 bases lay between the germline ends. CDR1 and CDR2 (germline): PRHDT, FYEKMQ (reference sequence). This CDR3 has 15 amino acids. The CDR3 here is CASSLGRGGLYGYTF. In DNA, the CDR3 is TGTGCCAGCAGCTTAGGCCGTGGAGGGCTCTATGGCTACACCTTC.

This chain connects TRBV19 to TRBJ2-5; weak D call: TRBD1 (6 bases). CDR1 and CDR2 (germline): LNHDA, SQIVND (reference sequence). The germline V and J ends were trimmed by 3 bases and 2 bases, with 13 bases remaining between them. This CDR3 has 15 residues. In DNA form, the CDR3 reads TGTGCCAGTAGTATGGGGACACTTCAACAAGAGACCCAGTACTTC. It codes for CASSMGTLQQETQYF.

V usage is TRBV23-1 and J usage is TRBJ2-3, with D possibly TRBD1 on 6 matching bases. TRBV23-1 is an ORF, with its function uncertain. CDR3 length: 18 residues. Trimming removed 1 base from V and 3 bases from J, with 20 bases in between. The CDR3 sequence is CASSQLPPRGLGTDTQYF. The CDR3 DNA is TGCGCCAGCAGTCAATTGCCGCCTAGGGGGTTGGGGACAGATACGCAGTATTTT.

The chain links TRBV7-3 to TRBJ2-1; D not certain. The CDR3 has 14 amino acids. Trimming removed 5 bases at V and 0 bases at J, with 8 bases between. Germline V gives CDR1 SGHTA, CDR2 FQGTGA. CDR3 amino acids: CASSRAGSYNEQFF. The CDR3 DNA reads TGTGCCAGCAGCCGGGCCGGCTCCTACAATGAGCAGTTCTTC.

The chain is built from TRBV29-1 and TRBJ2-5, with D possibly matching TRBD1 (6 bases). The CDR3 contains 14 residues. The V end was cut by 1 base, the J end by 2 bases, with 11 bases between. From germline, CDR1 is SQVTM and CDR2 ANQGSEA. Written as DNA, the CDR3 is TGCAGCGTTGAAGGCAGGGGCGATCAAGAGACCCAGTACTTC. Protein product: CSVEGRGDQETQYF.